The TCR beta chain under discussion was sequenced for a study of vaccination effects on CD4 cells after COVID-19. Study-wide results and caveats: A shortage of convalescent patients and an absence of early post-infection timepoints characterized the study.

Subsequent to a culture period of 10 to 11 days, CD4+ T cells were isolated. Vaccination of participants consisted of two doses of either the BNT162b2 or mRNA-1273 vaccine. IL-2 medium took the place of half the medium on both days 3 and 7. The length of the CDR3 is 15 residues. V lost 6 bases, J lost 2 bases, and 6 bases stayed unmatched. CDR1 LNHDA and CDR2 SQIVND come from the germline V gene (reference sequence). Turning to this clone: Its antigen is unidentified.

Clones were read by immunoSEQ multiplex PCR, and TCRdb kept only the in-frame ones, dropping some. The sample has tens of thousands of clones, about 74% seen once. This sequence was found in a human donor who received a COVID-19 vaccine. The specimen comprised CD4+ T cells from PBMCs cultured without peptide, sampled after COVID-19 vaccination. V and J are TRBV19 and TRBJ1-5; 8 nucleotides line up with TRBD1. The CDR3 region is CASRPGTGGNQPQHF. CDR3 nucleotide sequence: TGTGCCAGTAGACCCGGGACAGGAGGCAATCAGCCCCAGCATTTT.